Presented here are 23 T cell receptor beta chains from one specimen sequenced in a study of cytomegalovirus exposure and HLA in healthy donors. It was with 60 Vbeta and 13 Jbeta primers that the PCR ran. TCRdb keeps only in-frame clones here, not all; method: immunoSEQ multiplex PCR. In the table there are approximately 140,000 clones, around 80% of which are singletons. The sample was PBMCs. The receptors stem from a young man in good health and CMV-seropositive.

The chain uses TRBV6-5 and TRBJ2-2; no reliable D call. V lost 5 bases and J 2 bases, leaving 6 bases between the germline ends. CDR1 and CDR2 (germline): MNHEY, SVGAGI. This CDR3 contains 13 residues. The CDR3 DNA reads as TGTGCCAGCAGTCGTATAAACACCGGGGAGCTGTTTTTT. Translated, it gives CASSRINTGELFF.

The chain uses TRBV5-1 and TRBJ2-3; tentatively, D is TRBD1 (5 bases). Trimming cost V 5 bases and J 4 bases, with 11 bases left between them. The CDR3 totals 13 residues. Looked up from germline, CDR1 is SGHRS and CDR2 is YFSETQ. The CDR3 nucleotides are TGCGCCAGCAGGATAGGGGTGGCAGATACGCAGTATTTT. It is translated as CASRIGVADTQYF.

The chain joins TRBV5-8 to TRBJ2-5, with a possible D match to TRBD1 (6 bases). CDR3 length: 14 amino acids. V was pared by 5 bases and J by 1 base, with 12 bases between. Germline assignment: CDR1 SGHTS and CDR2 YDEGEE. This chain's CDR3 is CASRETGIQETQYF. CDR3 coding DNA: TGTGCCAGCAGGGAGACAGGCATCCAAGAGACCCAGTACTTC. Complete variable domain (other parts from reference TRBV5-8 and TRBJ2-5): EAGVTQSPTHLIKTRGQQATLRCSPISGHTSVYWYQQALGLGLQFLLWYDEGEERNRGNFPPRFSGRQFPNYSSELNVNALELEDSALYLCASRETGIQETQYFGPGTRLLVL.

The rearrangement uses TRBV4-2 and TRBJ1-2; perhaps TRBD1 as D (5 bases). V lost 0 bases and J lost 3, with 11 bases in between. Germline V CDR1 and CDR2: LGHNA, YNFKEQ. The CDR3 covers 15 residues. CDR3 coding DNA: TGTGCCAGCAGCCAAGATCCCAGGGTCGACTATGGCTACACCTTC. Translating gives CASSQDPRVDYGYTF.

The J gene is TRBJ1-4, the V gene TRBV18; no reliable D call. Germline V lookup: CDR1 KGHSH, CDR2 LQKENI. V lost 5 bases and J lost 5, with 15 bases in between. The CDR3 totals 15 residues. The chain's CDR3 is CASSSQTGRNEKLFF. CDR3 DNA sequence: TGTGCCAGCTCATCTCAGACTGGGAGGAATGAAAAACTGTTTTTT.

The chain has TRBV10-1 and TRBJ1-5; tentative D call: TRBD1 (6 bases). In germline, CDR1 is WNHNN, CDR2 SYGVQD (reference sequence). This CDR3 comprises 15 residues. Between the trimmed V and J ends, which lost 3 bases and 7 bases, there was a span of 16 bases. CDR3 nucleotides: TGCGCCAGCAGTGATGGGGGCCCAACATCCCAGCCCCAGCATTTT. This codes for CASSDGGPTSQPQHF.

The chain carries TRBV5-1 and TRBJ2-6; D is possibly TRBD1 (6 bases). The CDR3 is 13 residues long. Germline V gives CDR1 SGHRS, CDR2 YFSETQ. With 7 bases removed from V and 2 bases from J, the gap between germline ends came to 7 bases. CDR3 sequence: CASSGAGANVLTF. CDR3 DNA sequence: TGCGCCAGCTCAGGGGCTGGGGCCAACGTCCTGACTTTC. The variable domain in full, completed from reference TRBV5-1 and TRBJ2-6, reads KAGVTQTPRYLIKTRGQQVTLSCSPISGHRSVSWYQQTPGQGLQFLFEYFSETQRNKGNFPGRFSGRQFSNSRSEMNVSTLELGDSALYLCASSGAGANVLTFGAGSRLTVL.

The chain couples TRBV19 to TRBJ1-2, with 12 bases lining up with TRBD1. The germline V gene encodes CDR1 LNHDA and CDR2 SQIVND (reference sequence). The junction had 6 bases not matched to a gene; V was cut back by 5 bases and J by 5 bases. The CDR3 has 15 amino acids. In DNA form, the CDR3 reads TGTGCCAGTAGTTCCGGGACAGGGGGCGGGTATGGCTACACCTTC. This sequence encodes CASSSGTGGGYGYTF.

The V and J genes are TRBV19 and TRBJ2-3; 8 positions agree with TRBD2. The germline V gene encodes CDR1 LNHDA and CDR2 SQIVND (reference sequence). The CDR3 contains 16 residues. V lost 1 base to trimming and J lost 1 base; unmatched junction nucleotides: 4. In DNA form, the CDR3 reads TGTGCCAGTAGTATAGGAGGAGCGGGAGGCACAGATACGCAGTATTTT. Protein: CASSIGGAGGTDTQYF.

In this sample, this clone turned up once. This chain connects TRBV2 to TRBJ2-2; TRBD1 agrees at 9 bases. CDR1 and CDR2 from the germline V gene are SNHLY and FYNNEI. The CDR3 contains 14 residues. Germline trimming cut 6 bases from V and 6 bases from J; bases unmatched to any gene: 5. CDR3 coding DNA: TGTGCCAGCAGGTGGACAGGGGATGCCGGGGAGCTGTTTTTT. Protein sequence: CASRWTGDAGELFF.

The CDR3 region is CASSHVQGPYNEQFF. The CDR3 bases are TGTGCCAGCAGTCACGTACAGGGGCCCTACAATGAGCAGTTCTTC. The chain has TRBV25-1 and TRBJ2-1; TRBD1 agrees at 7 bases. The germline CDR1 and CDR2 sequences are MGHDK and SYGVNS. This CDR3 region has 15 residues. The V gene end was trimmed by 5 bases and the J gene end by 2 bases; junction bases not matched to a gene: 6. The whole variable domain, filled in from reference TRBV25-1 and TRBJ2-1, reads EADIYQTPRYLVIGTGKKITLECSQTMGHDKMYWYQQDPGMELHLIHYSYGVNSTEKGDLSSESTVSRIRTEHFPLTLESARPSHTSQYLCASSHVQGPYNEQFFGPGTRLTVL.

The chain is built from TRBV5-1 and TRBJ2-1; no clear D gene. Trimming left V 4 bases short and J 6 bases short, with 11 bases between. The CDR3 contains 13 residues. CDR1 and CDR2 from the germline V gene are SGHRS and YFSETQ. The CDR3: CASSASVLNEQFF. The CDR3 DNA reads TGCGCCAGCAGCGCCAGCGTCCTCAATGAGCAGTTCTTC.

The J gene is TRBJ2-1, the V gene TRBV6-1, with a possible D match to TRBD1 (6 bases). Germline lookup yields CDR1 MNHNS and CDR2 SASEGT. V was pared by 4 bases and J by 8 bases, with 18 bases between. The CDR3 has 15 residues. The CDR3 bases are TGTGCCAGCAGTGGCTACGGCCTTCCAGGGGATGAGCAGTTCTTC. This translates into CASSGYGLPGDEQFF.

This CDR3 is CARSTGSYEQYF. In DNA, the CDR3 is TGTGCCCGATCGACAGGCTCCTACGAGCAGTACTTC. This sequence joins TRBV30 and TRBJ2-7, with D possibly being TRBD1 (6 bases). Germline CDR1 GTSNPN, CDR2 SVGIG (reference sequence). Between the trimmed V and J ends, which lost 8 bases and 0 bases, there was a span of 11 bases. The CDR3 runs to 12 residues.

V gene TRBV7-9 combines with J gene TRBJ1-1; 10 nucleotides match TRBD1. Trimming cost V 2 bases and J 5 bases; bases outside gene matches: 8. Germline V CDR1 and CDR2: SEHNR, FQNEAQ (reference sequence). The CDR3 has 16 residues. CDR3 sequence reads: CASSLLGQGIGTEAFF. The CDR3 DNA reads TGTGCCAGCAGCTTATTGGGACAGGGGATCGGGACTGAAGCTTTCTTT.

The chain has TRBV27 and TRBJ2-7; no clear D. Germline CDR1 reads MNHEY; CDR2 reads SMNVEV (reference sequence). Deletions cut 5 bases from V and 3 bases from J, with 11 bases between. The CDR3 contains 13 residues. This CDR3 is CASSPSPYYEQYF. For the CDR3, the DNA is TGTGCCAGCAGTCCGTCCCCCTACTACGAGCAGTACTTC.

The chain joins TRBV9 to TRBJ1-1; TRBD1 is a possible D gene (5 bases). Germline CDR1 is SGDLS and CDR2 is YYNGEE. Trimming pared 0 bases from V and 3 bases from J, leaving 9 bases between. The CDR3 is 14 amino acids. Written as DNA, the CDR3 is TGTGCCAGCAGCGTAGGCCCGACAGACACTGAAGCTTTCTTT. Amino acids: CASSVGPTDTEAFF. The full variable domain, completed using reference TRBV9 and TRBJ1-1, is DSGVTQTPKHLITATGQRVTLRCSPRSGDLSVYWYQQSLDQGLQFLIQYYNGEERAKGNILERFSAQQFPDLHSELNLSSLELGDSALYFCASSVGPTDTEAFFGQGTRLTVV.

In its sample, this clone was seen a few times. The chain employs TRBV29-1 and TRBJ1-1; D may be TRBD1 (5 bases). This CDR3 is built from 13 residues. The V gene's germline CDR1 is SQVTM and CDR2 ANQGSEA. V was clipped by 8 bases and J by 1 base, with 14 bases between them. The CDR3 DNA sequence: TGCAGCCACACAGGTTTAGGGAACACTGAAGCTTTCTTT. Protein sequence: CSHTGLGNTEAFF.

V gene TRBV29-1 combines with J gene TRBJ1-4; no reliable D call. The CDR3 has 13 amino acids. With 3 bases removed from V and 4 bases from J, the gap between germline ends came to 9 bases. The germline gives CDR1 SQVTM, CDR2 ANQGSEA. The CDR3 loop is CSVDTGYNEKLFF. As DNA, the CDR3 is TGCAGCGTTGATACGGGTTATAATGAAAAACTGTTTTTT.

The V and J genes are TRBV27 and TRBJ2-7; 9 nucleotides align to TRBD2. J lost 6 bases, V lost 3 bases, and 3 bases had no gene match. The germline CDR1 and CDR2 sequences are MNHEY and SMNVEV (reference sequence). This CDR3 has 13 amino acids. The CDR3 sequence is CASSFWREGEQYF. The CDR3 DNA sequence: TGTGCCAGCAGTTTTTGGCGGGAGGGCGAGCAGTACTTC.

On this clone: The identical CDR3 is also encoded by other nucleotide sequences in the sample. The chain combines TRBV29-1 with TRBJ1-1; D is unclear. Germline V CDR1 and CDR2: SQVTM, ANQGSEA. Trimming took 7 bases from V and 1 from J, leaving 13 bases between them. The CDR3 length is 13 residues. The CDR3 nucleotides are TGCAGCGGCGGGGATAGCCAGAACACTGAAGCTTTCTTT. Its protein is CSGGDSQNTEAFF.

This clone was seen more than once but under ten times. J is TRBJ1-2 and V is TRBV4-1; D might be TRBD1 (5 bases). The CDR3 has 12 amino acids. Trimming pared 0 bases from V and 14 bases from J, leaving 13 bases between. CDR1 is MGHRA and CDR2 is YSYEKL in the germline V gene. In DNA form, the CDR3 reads TGCGCCAGCAGCCAAGATCCTGGGACTTTAACCTTC. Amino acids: CASSQDPGTLTF.

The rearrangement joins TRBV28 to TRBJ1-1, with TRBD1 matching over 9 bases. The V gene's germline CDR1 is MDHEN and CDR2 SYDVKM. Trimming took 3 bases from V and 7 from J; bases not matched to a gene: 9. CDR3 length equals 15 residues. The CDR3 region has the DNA TGTGCCAGCAGTTTCCTCCTCGGGACAGGGAGTGAAGCTTTCTTT. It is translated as CASSFLLGTGSEAFF.